The TCR beta chain under discussion was sequenced for a study of T-cell reconstitution after alpha-beta-depleted transplantation in children. Remarks on this clonotype: A junction end diverges from the germline sequence, so it may reflect a read error.

The CDR3 covers 12 residues. Germline values: CDR1 ENHRY, CDR2 SYGVKD. Unique molecular identifiers were used to barcode this TCRbeta library. MiXCR, run by TCRdb on the PCR reads, gives a single entry per CDR3 protein. The table lists a few hundred thousand distinct CDR3 sequences, roughly 15% of them singletons. The sample consisted of PBMCs, mostly from graft donor cells, taken 360 days after TCRalphabeta/CD19-depleted stem cell transplant. The sequence was collected from a boy under two years old who had a stem cell transplant for Wiskott-Aldrich syndrome, so the T cells may come from the graft donor. The gene calls are TRBV10-3 and TRBJ2-7, with D possibly being TRBD1 (5 bases). CDR3 DNA: TGTGCCACTGGACACAGCATAGACGAGAAGTACTTC. Translated: CATGHSIDEKYF.